The clone carrying this T cell receptor beta chain was counted once. After removal of 2 bases from V and 1 base from J, the junction contained 7 bases not matched to a gene. Germline CDR1 is ENHRY and CDR2 is SYGVKD. The length of the CDR3 is 16 residues. These data belong to a study of blood T cell repertoires in COVID-19. Methods used by the authors: The assay estimated nucleated cells by amplifying reference gene primers. TCRdb's table, derived via immunoSEQ multiplex PCR, lists solely in-frame clones and lacks some. V and J calls and clone size come straight from that table; D and trimming were deduced from the DNA. The table lists around 150,000 clones, roughly 90% of them singletons.

Material: peripheral blood. This sequence was found in a man aged 55 to 69 with active or convalescent COVID-19. The V call is TRBV10-3, the J call TRBJ2-5, with 7 bases aligning to TRBD2. The CDR3 bases are TGTGCCATCAGTGAGGGACCACAGCGGGGCCAAGAGACCCAGTACTTC. Amino acids: CAISEGPQRGQETQYF.